One and the same sample provided the 5 T cell receptor beta chains below, sequenced in a study of tumor and adjacent non-tumor tissue in lung cancer. No cell sorting was done before RNA was extracted from the tissue. The library came from three nested PCR rounds adapted from ARM-PCR protocols. MiXCR, run by TCRdb on the multiplex PCR reads, gives a single entry per CDR3 protein. The data contain 65,000 to 80,000 distinct CDR3 sequences, around 73% of them seen just once; the ten biggest clones take up 28%. Source material: lung tumor tissue. These receptors originate from a man aged 55 to 70 with non-small cell lung cancer.

With respect to this clonotype: An end of the junction differs from the germline gene, which may be a read error. This chain joins TRBV10-2 and TRBJ2-5; 7 nucleotides match TRBD2. CDR1 is WSHSY, CDR2 SAAADI, per germline. This CDR3 is 13 amino acids long. This chain's CDR3 is CASSSSGEETQYF. The CDR3 DNA reads as TGCGCCAGCTCTTCTAGCGGAGAGGAGACCCAATACTTC.

The chain employs TRBV20-1 and TRBJ2-3; D unclear. The CDR3 is 16 residues long. V was clipped by 6 bases and J by 1 base, with 20 bases between them. Germline V CDR1 and CDR2: DFQATT, SNEGSKA (reference sequence). CDR3 sequence reads: CSALRSEETRTDTQYF. For the CDR3, the DNA is TGCAGTGCCCTCAGGTCTGAGGAAACGCGCACAGATACGCAGTATTTT.

Note on this clonotype: This may stem from a read error, because a much larger clone lies one nucleotide away. The chain links TRBV6-5 to TRBJ2-7; no clear D gene. The germline V and J ends were trimmed by 2 bases and 11 bases, with 10 bases remaining between them. CDR3 length: 11 residues. The germline V gene encodes CDR1 MNHEY and CDR2 SVGAGI. This chain's CDR3 is CASSYLGKEYF. CDR3 nucleotides: TGTGCCAGCAGTTACCTAGGTAAAGAGTACTTC.

This chain connects TRBV7-8 to TRBJ2-1; 7 bases map to TRBD2. CDR1 is SGHVS and CDR2 is FQNEAQ in the germline V gene. V trimming: 7 bases; J trimming: 5 bases; junction bases outside the gene matches: 14. The CDR3 length is 16 residues. The CDR3 reads CASTPGRTLFDNEQFF. In DNA, the CDR3 is TGTGCCAGCACCCCCGGGAGGACGCTGTTCGACAATGAGCAGTTCTTC.

V usage is TRBV29-1 and J usage is TRBJ2-3; TRBD2 might be the D (6 bases). Germline V CDR1 and CDR2: SQVTM, ANQGSEA. This CDR3 region has 15 residues. The V end lost 4 bases, the J end lost 2 bases, and 16 bases lay between the germline ends. This CDR3 reads CSVVVGAGITDTQYF. CDR3 DNA: TGCAGCGTTGTTGTGGGAGCGGGTATCACAGATACGCAGTATTTT.